This T cell receptor (beta chain) stems from a study of blood T cells in healthy people across ages (dated by TCRdb to 2013 to 2016). For context, the study as a whole: In model experiments, roughly one uniquely barcoded TCR beta cDNA molecule per two T cells was captured by template switching. Four age groups were formed from the donors: young (average 16 years), middle-aged (approximately 40), aged (more than 55) and long-lived (more than 75). Using deep sequencing normalized with unique cDNA molecular identifiers, the study measured how TCR beta repertoire diversity changes with age. To avoid experimental bias, donors of different ages were distributed randomly across sequencing lanes. Using the same blood draw, the study looked at two additional independent replicas of 1 million unique cDNA reads for two donors, one aged 18 to 29 and the other aged 80 or older. On the study overall, not on this receptor specifically: Observed TCR beta diversity correlated strongly with the percentage of naive T cells measured by flow cytometry. Because profiling used bulk unsorted PBMCs, naive and antigen-experienced compartments could not be compared conclusively. Estimates of total diversity based on one million sequenced T cells were regarded as lower bounds and as underestimates. The long-lived group showed more naive CD4+ T cells, fewer expanded clones and increased TCR diversity than the aged group, suggesting age selection. Observed TCR beta diversity per million T cells fell roughly linearly with age, and a significant reduction was already apparent by age about 36. Donor CMV infection status was unknown, potentially confounding age-related changes in expanded clonotypes.

This clonotype was observed a few times. Its antigen remains unidentified. No base quality information exists; no much larger clone differs at one position. CDR1 and CDR2 are drawn from the germline V gene (reference sequence): DFQATT, SNEGSKA. The CDR3 runs 19 residues from the cysteine to the phenylalanine. Only the CDR3 portion is preserved as DNA: 57 bases, with reading frame beginning at the first base. V lost 1 base and J lost 2 bases, and the count of bases not matched to a germline gene is 16. The roughly 38 donors, aged about 6 to 95 years, were systemically healthy Caucasian individuals from Russia. About 9.1 milliliters of peripheral blood were collected from each donor into EDTA-treated Vacutainer tubes. PBMCs were isolated by Ficoll-Paque density-gradient centrifugation, with at least 6 million obtained per sample. Trizol reagent was used to extract total RNA from PBMCs, with at least 6 micrograms per sample. For every donor, flow cytometry on a PBMC aliquot measured the percentage of naive CD45RAhigh/CD27high T cells.

The library was built by means of 5' RACE. The sequencing machine was an Illumina HiSeq 2500. A second PCR of roughly 6 to 11 cycles was performed with a sample-barcoded 5' primer and a J-beta primer mix. A template-switch 5' adaptor carrying 12 random nucleotides introduced a unique molecular identifier onto each TCR beta cDNA molecule. At least 2.5 million CDR3-containing paired-end reads were obtained from each sample. First-strand cDNA synthesis was performed from all RNA using the Mint cDNA synthesis kit, with priming by a TRBC-specific oligonucleotide. Following uracil-DNA glycosylase treatment, a first 18-cycle PCR with universal primers M1SS and BC2_uni_R was performed on all cDNA. The authors' analysis ran thus. Normalization of each sample was performed by random selection of 1 million high-quality reads, each carrying a distinct molecular identifier. Instead of being binned into consensus sequences, reads with shared molecular identifiers were discarded. MiTCR, set to a Q25 quality threshold and the strictest error-elimination algorithm, was used for CDR3 identification, clonotype clustering and error correction. A nonparametric unseen species model with Euler transformation was used to estimate lower-bound total TCR beta diversity. In-frame beta chains were kept once TCRdb had trimmed the public reads at Q25 with fastp and called clones with MiXCR. Every CDR3 protein is listed once, alongside the most common genes and DNA of its rows. For this entry, the V and J calls and clone size follow TCRdb and not the study's own pipeline. The sample includes about 970,000 distinct CDR3 sequences, with 51% observed a single time. Around 21% of the sample comes from the top ten.

Rearrangement joined TRBV20-1 to TRBJ1-5; 8 central bases correspond to TRBD1. The sequencing sample was made of blood. The TCR was taken from a woman in her sixties or seventies in good health. CDR3 region: CSARARWGRGPVGNQPQHF. The nucleotide sequence is given as TGCAGTGCTAGAGCGAGGTGGGGCAGGGGGCCGGTAGGCAATCAGCCCCAGCATTTT.